This TCR beta chain is from a study of vaccination effects on CD4 cells after COVID-19. General study points: Vaccine-induced clones in healthy vaccinees cross-reacted with common cold coronaviruses in only 1 of 255 cases.

The ViraFEST assay expanded antigen-specific CD4+ T cells with viral peptide pools before sequencing. Isolating CD4+ T cells followed approximately ten days of culture. According to the study, vaccine recipients showed no prior SARS-CoV-2 infection and negative nucleocapsid antibodies. As regards this clone: Its antigen is unknown.

Clones were sequenced by immunoSEQ multiplex PCR, and TCRdb holds only the in-frame ones, with some missing. The table records under 45,000 clones, around 77% of them present only once. The CDR3 contains 15 residues. Per the germline V gene, CDR1 is SGHRS and CDR2 is YFSETQ. V trimming: 7 bases; J trimming: 4 bases; junction bases outside the gene matches: 12. The chain carries TRBV5-1 and TRBJ2-5; 8 bases match TRBD1. The sequence derives from a human donor who received a COVID-19 vaccine. Specimen: CD4+ T cells from PBMCs cultured with HCoV-NL63 spike peptides, collected before COVID-19 vaccination. The DNA of the CDR3 is TGCGCCAGCGCTCAGGGGGCCCTATTATCAGAGACCCAGTACTTC. This sequence encodes CASAQGALLSETQYF.